Listed below are T cell receptor beta chains from one sample, sequenced in a study of blood T cells in healthy people across ages. TCRdb reanalysed the 5' RACE reads using MiXCR and keeps one entry per CDR3 protein. The table records 600,000 or so distinct CDR3 sequences, roughly 30% of them present only once. Source material: blood. These receptor sequences come from a woman of 80 years or more in good health. Both conserved end residues are part of each CDR3. Fields, in order: clone size, D gene, J gene, V gene, CDR3 protein, CDR3 DNA. A D gene is named only where the DNA matches it firmly. Rows may omit the clone size; those that give it use once, few, many or a size class.

NA,NA,TRBJ1-6,TRBV7-9,CASSSRGQGNNPPLHF,TGTGCCAGCAGCTCCCGGGGGCAGGGGAACAATCCACCCCTCCACTTT
many,NA,TRBJ1-2,TRBV12-3/TRBV12-4,CASSLDRQSVYTF,TGTGCCAGCAGCCTGGACCGACAGTCTGTCTACACCTTC
many,NA,TRBJ2-5,TRBV20-1,CSASLQETQYF,TGCAGTGCTAGTCTCCAAGAGACCCAGTACTTC
NA,NA,TRBJ1-5,TRBV6-6,CVSTKGGPVRQPQHF,TGTGTCAGCACCAAGGGAGGGCCAGTCAGACAGCCCCAGCATTTT
NA,NA,TRBJ1-2,TRBV25-1,CASSESTGNAYGYTF,TGTGCCAGCAGTGAATCCACAGGGAATGCCTATGGCTACACCTTC
NA,TRBD1,TRBJ1-2,TRBV20-1,CSAKEIQGRFSGYTF,TGCAGTGCCAAGGAGATACAGGGGAGGTTCAGTGGCTACACCTTC
few,TRBD1,TRBJ2-2,TRBV5-6,CASSLESRGYTGELFF,TGTGCCAGCAGCTTGGAGTCCAGGGGGTATACCGGGGAGCTGTTTTTT
many,NA,TRBJ1-2,TRBV4-3,CASSPTMPLGGNYGYTF,TGCGCCAGCAGCCCGACTATGCCGTTAGGGGGGAACTATGGCTACACCTTC
NA,NA,TRBJ1-2,TRBV4-2,CASSQDHVGGLSDGYTF,TGTGCCAGCAGCCAAGATCATGTAGGGGGTCTATCTGATGGCTACACCTTC
few,NA,TRBJ1-2,TRBV4-1,CASSHALDNYGYTF,TGCGCCAGCAGCCACGCTCTCGATAACTATGGCTACACCTTC
NA,NA,TRBJ1-5,TRBV6-1,CASSEIRSQPQHF,TGTGCCAGCAGTGAAATAAGGTCTCAGCCCCAGCATTTT
many,TRBD1,TRBJ2-3,TRBV11-2,CASSPDRGRADTQYF,TGTGCCAGCAGCCCGGACAGGGGGCGCGCAGATACGCAGTATTTT
many,NA,TRBJ2-7,TRBV7-8,CASSSSFSAYEQYF,TGTGCCAGCAGCTCGTCTTTTTCGGCCTACGAGCAGTACTTC
few,NA,TRBJ1-5,TRBV6-1,CASREGYSNQPQHF,TGTGCCAGCAGAGAGGGTTATAGCAATCAGCCCCAGCATTTT
many,TRBD1,TRBJ1-5,TRBV12-3/TRBV12-4,CASSKRQGTQPQHF,TGTGCCAGCAGCAAAAGACAGGGGACTCAGCCCCAGCATTTT
NA,TRBD1,TRBJ1-2,TRBV5-6,CAGSYDRGNYGYTF,TGTGCCGGCAGCTATGACAGGGGGAACTATGGCTACACTTTC
once,NA,TRBJ1-1,TRBV12-3/TRBV12-4,CASSLAHKNTEAFF,TGTGCCAGCAGTTTAGCTCACAAGAACACTGAAGCTTTCTTT
NA,NA,TRBJ2-1,TRBV18,CASSAGQPQLQETQFF,TGTGCCAGCTCAGCCGGACAGCCGCAGTTACAAGAGACCCAGTTCTTC
NA,NA,TRBJ1-1,TRBV20-1,CSARVTGAFF,TGCAGTGCTAGGGTCACTGGGGCTTTCTTT
NA,TRBD2,TRBJ2-3,TRBV7-2,CASSLVRPAGGRTDTQYF,TGTGCCAGCAGCTTAGTGCGGCCGGCGGGGGGGCGAACAGATACGCAGTATTTT
many,NA,TRBJ1-2,TRBV5-1,CASSLVDSINYGYTF,TGCGCCAGCAGCTTGGTGGACAGCATTAACTATGGCTACACCTTC
many,NA,TRBJ2-5,TRBV5-1,CASSPNAKETQYF,TGCGCCAGCAGCCCGAACGCGAAAGAGACCCAGTACTTC
many,TRBD1,TRBJ1-2,TRBV20-1,CSARDSGDRGNYGYTF,TGCAGTGCTAGAGATTCCGGGGACAGGGGGAACTATGGCTACACCTTC
many,NA,TRBJ2-5,TRBV11-2,CASSSTLGRGETQYF,TGTGCCAGCAGCTCGACACTAGGCCGGGGAGAGACCCAGTACTTC
NA,NA,TRBJ2-7,TRBV7-9,CASSIDSISSYNEQYF,TGTGCCAGCAGCATCGACAGCATCAGCTCCTACAATGAGCAGTACTTC
many,NA,TRBJ2-7,TRBV10-3,CAISESRPLGSYEQYF,TGTGCCATCAGTGAGTCACGACCACTAGGCTCCTACGAGCAGTACTTC
many,NA,TRBJ1-5,TRBV6-2/TRBV6-3,CATAVQGRGNQPQHF,TGTGCCACGGCGGTACAGGGTAGGGGCAATCAGCCCCAGCATTTT
many,TRBD2,TRBJ2-5,TRBV20-1,CSAPGQGLAETQYF,TGCAGTGCACCTGGACAGGGACTAGCGGAGACCCAGTACTTC
many,TRBD1,TRBJ1-2,TRBV12-5,CASGLGTGRDYGYTF,TGTGCTAGTGGTTTGGGGACAGGGAGAGACTATGGCTACACCTTC
many,TRBD1,TRBJ1-3,TRBV12-3/TRBV12-4,CASSLAGGIWNTIYF,TGTGCCAGCAGTTTGGCAGGGGGCATTTGGAACACCATATATTTT
many,NA,TRBJ2-7,TRBV7-2,CASSLAQGVEQYF,TGTGCCAGCAGCTTAGCGCAGGGTGTCGAGCAGTACTTC
many,NA,TRBJ2-3,TRBV7-6,CASSRVSSTDTQYF,TGTGCCAGCAGCCGGGTTTCTAGCACAGATACGCAGTATTTT
NA,TRBD1,TRBJ1-5,TRBV19,CASSIPRTGFRGNQPQHF,TGTGCCAGTAGTATACCCAGGACAGGGTTTCGGGGCAATCAGCCCCAGCATTTT
many,NA,TRBJ1-2,TRBV7-2,CASSRDFYGYTF,TGTGCCAGCAGCCGGGATTTCTATGGCTACACCTTC
few,TRBD1,TRBJ2-7,TRBV30,CAWRGTGSDEQYF,TGTGCCTGGAGGGGGACAGGGTCCGACGAGCAGTACTTC
many,NA,TRBJ1-1,TRBV29-1,CSVGRGNMNTEAFF,TGCAGCGTTGGACGGGGCAACATGAACACTGAAGCTTTCTTT